The present TCR beta chain was sequenced within a study of T-cell reconstitution after alpha-beta-depleted transplantation in children. The TCRbeta library was prepared with unique molecular identifiers. TCRdb called the PCR reads again in MiXCR, with one record for every CDR3 protein. The data show 90,000 to 100,000 distinct CDR3 sequences, about 22% seen once. CDR3 size: 14 residues. Germline V gene sequence: CDR1 LGHNA, CDR2 YSLEER. V dropped 3 bases and J dropped 15; count of bases not matched to a gene: 15. As concerns this clonotype: The antigen remains unidentified.

Findings and caveats of the study: Expanded graft clones, several hundred of them, were reportedly the source of alpha-beta T cells about two months after transplant.

The rearrangement links TRBV4-3 to TRBJ2-3; TRBD2 matches 7 bases. The TCR comes from a boy under 10 years old with acute lymphoblastic leukemia, due to receive a stem cell transplant. Specimen: PBMCs, collected before TCRalphabeta/CD19-depleted stem cell transplant. The CDR3 spells CASSQDFAAGVSYF. Written as DNA, the CDR3 is TGCGCCAGCAGCCAGGATTTTGCGGCGGGAGTTAGTTATTTT.